This entry is about one T cell receptor beta chain. What it recognizes is unknown. The data are from a study of shared clonotypes between healthy human individuals. Overall study results and limits: A handful of donors had around 5% of their naive CD4 clonotypes in common.

CD4+ cells yielded CD45RA+ naive and CD45RA-negative memory subsets. Clones were read by immunoSEQ multiplex PCR, and TCRdb kept only the in-frame ones, dropping some. The repertoire holds fewer than 3 million clones, roughly 92% seen once, with 0.3% to 0.4% in the top ten. V was shortened by 0 bases and J by 0 bases, with 6 bases between the two germline ends. The germline V gene encodes CDR1 SGDLS and CDR2 YYNGEE. CDR3 length: 15 amino acids. The source of this sequence is a man between 18 and 35 years old in good health. Some clones in this sample may be carry-over from other donors' samples. The material sequenced was naive CD4+ T cells from PBMCs. Subset described: CD45RA+ positively selected. The V call is TRBV9, the J call TRBJ2-2; D uncertain. CDR3 nucleotides: TGTGCCAGCAGCGTAGGGCAGACGAACACCGGGGAGCTGTTTTTT. It encodes CASSVGQTNTGELFF. Full variable domain (remainder filled in from reference TRBV9 and TRBJ2-2): DSGVTQTPKHLITATGQRVTLRCSPRSGDLSVYWYQQSLDQGLQFLIQYYNGEERAKGNILERFSAQQFPDLHSELNLSSLELGDSALYFCASSVGQTNTGELFFGEGSRLTVL.